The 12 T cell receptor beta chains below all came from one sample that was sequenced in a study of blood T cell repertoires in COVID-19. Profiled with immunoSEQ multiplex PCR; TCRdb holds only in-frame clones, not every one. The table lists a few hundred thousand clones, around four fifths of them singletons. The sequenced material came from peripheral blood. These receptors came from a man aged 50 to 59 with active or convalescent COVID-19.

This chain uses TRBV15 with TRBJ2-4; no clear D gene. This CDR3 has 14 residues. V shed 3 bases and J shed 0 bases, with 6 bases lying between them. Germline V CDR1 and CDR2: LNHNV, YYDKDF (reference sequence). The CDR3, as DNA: TGTGCCACCAGCAGCCCCCTAGCCAAAAACATTCAGTACTTC. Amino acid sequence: CATSSPLAKNIQYF.

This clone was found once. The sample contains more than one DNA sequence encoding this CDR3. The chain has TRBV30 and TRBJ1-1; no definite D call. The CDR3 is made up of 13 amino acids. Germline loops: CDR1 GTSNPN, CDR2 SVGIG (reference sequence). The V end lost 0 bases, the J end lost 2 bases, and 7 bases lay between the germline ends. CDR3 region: CAWSVEVNTEAFF. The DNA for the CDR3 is TGTGCCTGGAGTGTGGAGGTTAACACTGAAGCTTTCTTT. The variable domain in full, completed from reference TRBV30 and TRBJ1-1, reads SQTIHQWPATLVQPVGSPLSLECTVEGTSNPNLYWYRQAAGRGLQLLFYSVGIGQISSEVPQNLSASRPQDRQFILSSKKLLLSDSGFYLCAWSVEVNTEAFFGQGTRLTVV.

The CDR3 here is CASRAGGALYEQYF. In DNA, the CDR3 is TGTGCCAGCAGAGCGGGAGGCGCCCTCTACGAGCAGTACTTC. The chain uses TRBV5-6 and TRBJ2-7, with TRBD2 identical over 9 bases. The CDR3 has 14 amino acids. Trimming cost V 5 bases and J 3 bases; bases outside gene matches: 6. Germline V gene lookup returns CDR1 SGHDT and CDR2 YYEEEE.

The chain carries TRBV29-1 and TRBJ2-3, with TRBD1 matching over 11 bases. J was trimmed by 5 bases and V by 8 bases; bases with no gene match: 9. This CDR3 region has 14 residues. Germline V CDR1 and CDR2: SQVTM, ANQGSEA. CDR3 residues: CSKRGQGAGDTQYF. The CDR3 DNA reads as TGCAGCAAGAGAGGACAGGGGGCAGGAGATACGCAGTATTTT.

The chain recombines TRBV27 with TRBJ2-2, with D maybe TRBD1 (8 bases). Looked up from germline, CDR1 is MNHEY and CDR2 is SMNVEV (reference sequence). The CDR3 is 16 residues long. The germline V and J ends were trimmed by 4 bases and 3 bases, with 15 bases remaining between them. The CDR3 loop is CASSYRGGHDTGELFF. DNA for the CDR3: TGTGCCAGCAGTTACAGGGGGGGCCATGACACCGGGGAGCTGTTTTTT.

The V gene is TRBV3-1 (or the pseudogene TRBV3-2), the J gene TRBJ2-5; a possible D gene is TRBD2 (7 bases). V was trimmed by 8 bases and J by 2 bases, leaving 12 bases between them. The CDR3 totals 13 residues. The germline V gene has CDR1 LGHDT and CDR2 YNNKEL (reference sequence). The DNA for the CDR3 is TGTGCCAGCCTTAGGGGGGGACAAGAGACCCAGTACTTC. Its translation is CASLRGGQETQYF.

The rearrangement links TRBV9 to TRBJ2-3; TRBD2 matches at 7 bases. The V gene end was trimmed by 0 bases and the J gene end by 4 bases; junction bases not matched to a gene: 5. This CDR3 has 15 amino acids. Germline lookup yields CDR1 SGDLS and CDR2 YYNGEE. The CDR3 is CASSVGAGAADTQYF. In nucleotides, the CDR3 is TGTGCCAGCAGCGTAGGGGCGGGAGCGGCAGATACGCAGTATTTT.

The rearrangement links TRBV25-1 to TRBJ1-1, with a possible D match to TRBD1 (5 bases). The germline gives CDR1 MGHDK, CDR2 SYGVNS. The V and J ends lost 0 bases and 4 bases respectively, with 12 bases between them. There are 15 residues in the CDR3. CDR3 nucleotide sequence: TGTGCCAGCAGTGAATATGTTCGGGGGGGCACTGAAGCTTTCTTT. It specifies CASSEYVRGGTEAFF. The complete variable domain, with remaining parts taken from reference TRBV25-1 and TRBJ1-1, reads EADIYQTPRYLVIGTGKKITLECSQTMGHDKMYWYQQDPGMELHLIHYSYGVNSTEKGDLSSESTVSRIRTEHFPLTLESARPSHTSQYLCASSEYVRGGTEAFFGQGTRLTVV.

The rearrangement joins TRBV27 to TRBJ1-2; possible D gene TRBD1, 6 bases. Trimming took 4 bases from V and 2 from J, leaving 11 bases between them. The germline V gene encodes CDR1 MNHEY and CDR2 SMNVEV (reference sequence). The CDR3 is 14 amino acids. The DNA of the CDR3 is TGTGCCAGCAGTTACAGGGCTCCGAACTATGGCTACACCTTC. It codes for CASSYRAPNYGYTF.

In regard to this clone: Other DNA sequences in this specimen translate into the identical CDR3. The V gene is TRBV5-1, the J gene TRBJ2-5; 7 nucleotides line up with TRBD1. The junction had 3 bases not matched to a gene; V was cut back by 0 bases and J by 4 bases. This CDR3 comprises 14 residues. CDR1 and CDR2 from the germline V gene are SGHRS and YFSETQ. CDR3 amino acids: CASSLERGRETQYF. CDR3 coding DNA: TGCGCCAGCAGCTTGGAGAGGGGGCGAGAGACCCAGTACTTC.

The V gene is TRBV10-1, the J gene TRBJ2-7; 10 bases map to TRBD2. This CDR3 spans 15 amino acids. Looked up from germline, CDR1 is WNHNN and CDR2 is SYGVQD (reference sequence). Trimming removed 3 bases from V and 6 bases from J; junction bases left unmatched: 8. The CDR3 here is CASSDGASGRREQYF. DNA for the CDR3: TGCGCCAGCAGTGACGGGGCTAGCGGGAGACGCGAGCAGTACTTC.

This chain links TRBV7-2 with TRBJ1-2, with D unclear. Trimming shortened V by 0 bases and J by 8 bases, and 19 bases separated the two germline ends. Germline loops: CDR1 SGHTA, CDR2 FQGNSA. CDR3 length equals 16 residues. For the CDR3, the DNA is TGTGCCAGCAGCTTAGCCCGTACAGCCGTCACGAACGGCTACACCTTC. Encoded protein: CASSLARTAVTNGYTF.